This T cell receptor beta chain was sequenced in a study of vaccination and CD4 T cells after COVID-19. Treatment defined: roughly nine-day PBMC culture with coronavirus spike peptide pools or control peptides (ViraFEST assay). The Oncomine TCR Beta short-read assay sequenced DNA from cultured CD4+ T cells. TCRdb passed the PCR reads through MiXCR, listing each CDR3 protein once. The top ten clones hold roughly 24% of a sample with over 10,000 distinct CDR3 sequences, over 65% of them seen once. With regard to this clonotype: Its antigen remains unidentified.

V was trimmed by 5 bases and J by 5 bases, leaving 18 bases between them. The CDR3 covers 14 residues. Looked up from germline, CDR1 is DFQATT and CDR2 is SNEGSKA (reference sequence). The sequenced sample was CD4+ T cells from blood, cultured in vitro. The sequence was collected from a human donor who had recovered from COVID-19. This chain uses TRBV20-1 with TRBJ2-5; D remains ambiguous. CDR3 nucleotide sequence: TGCAGTGCTGGTAGCCCGCGAAGATGGGAGACCCAGTACTTC. It encodes CSAGSPRRWETQYF.